Ten or more counts support the clone carrying this T cell receptor (beta chain). One entry per CDR3 protein results from TCRdb running MiXCR on the 5' RACE reads. The repertoire has about 110,000 distinct CDR3 sequences, 12% of them found once; the top ten carry around 25%. The data belong to a study of T-cell memory formation after mild COVID-19. Study summary: Largely, TCR clusters stayed within a single donor.

V was pared by 3 bases and J by 4 bases, with 10 bases between. Germline assignment: CDR1 SGHVS and CDR2 FQNEAQ. This CDR3 contains 14 residues. The rearrangement links TRBV7-8 to TRBJ2-1; D may be TRBD2 (6 bases). The sample was PBMCs or a T cell subset sorted from them (not recorded which). This sequence was found in an adult woman who had mild COVID-19 (a few samples of this study predate the infection). Cell type and time point are not known. Here the CDR3 reads CASSLKGTYNEQFF. The CDR3 DNA reads TGTGCCAGCAGCTTGAAAGGGACTTACAATGAGCAGTTCTTC.